This T cell receptor (beta chain) was captured in a study of beta chain features in type 1 diabetes (dated by TCRdb to 2016 to 2019). Describing the broader study: Mean age, gender distribution, total cell number and subset yield did not differ between patients and healthy donors. In the study, recently diagnosed type 1 diabetes patients and matched healthy donors were compared on the TCRB repertoires of their sorted circulating CD4+ T cell subsets. A total of around 110,000,000 sorted cells were examined across all samples, and RNA yield correlated strongly with the number of cells per subset. Whereas all 30 or so donors provided naive and central memory subsets, regulatory and stem cell-like memory subsets were isolated from just 8 patients and about eight healthy donors.

Turning to this clone: No antigen is known for it. There are no base qualities to consult, and no much larger clone falls within one base.

The High Capacity cDNA Reverse Transcription Kit was used to reverse transcribe all of the isolated RNA, meaning that expressed TCRB transcripts were what got sequenced. For stem cell-like memory T cell samples, survey-depth immunoSEQ sequencing was used, averaging about 970,000 total reads per sample. Sorted cells were lysed in RLT buffer and RNA was extracted with DNase-treated RNeasy Micro or Mini kits, depending on cell number. To prevent cross-contamination, each cell subset was processed individually, whereas patient and healthy donor samples were processed jointly. TCRB sequences were amplified from cDNA with the immunoSEQ multiplex PCR, producing 87-bp fragments spanning the CDR3 region. Sequencing of the amplicons was performed on the Illumina HiSeq platform. In the authors' own workflow: Synthetic template baselines were used to correct PCR bias computationally, reads within Hamming distance 2 were collapsed, and singletons that could not be merged were discarded. Reads were aligned against IMGT to assign V, D and J genes, CDR3 length and insertions or deletions at six rearrangement sites. Within each subset, clonotype counts were normalized to sorted cell number, and only after that were true diversity and Gini coefficients computed with the tcR R package. The overlap coefficient, calculated on TCRB nucleotide sequences, was used to measure repertoire sharing. Sourced from immuneACCESS, this table was stored by TCRdb with only in-frame sequences that have V and J called. A share of the clones is absent; for the studies checked, an unresolved V gene accounts for under half, and the remainder has no known explanation. The V and J calls and clone size come from that table; D and trimming were worked out from the DNA. For this sample the table gives some 19,000 clones, of which around 50% were detected only once. In total, the top ten clones hold around 0.45% of the sample.

Each donor gave one peripheral blood draw, averaging approximately 110 mL, which was collected into heparinised tubes. Naive, central memory, regulatory and stem cell-like memory CD4+ T cells were sorted on a BD FACSAria II using a panel including CD45RO, CCR7, CD25, CD127, CD95 and CD27. Purity was above 95% for every sorted population. PBMCs were isolated immediately by Lymphoprep density gradient centrifugation and stained directly without culture. So that batch effects would be minimized, each experiment stained and sorted samples in pairs, pairing one healthy donor with one patient. What the authors observed across the whole study: Because small numbers of individuals were included in the HLA sub-analyses, any influence of HLA type on TCRB rearrangement was left unresolved. Because cDNA was sequenced instead of genomic DNA, activated cells with high expression could be over-represented, although the groups did not differ in activation or CD3 levels. Type 1 diabetes patients showed a moderate but significant shortening of TCRB CDR3 length in all four CD4+ subsets. Fewer insertions and more nucleotide deletions at VDJ recombination sites were observed in patients with type 1 diabetes, implying thymic rearrangement abnormalities. Shorter templates might be favored by PCR, yet because patient and control samples were amplified and corrected together, any such skew would affect both groups equally. Naive, central memory and regulatory TCRB repertoires appeared more similar among patients than among healthy donors.

The sequencing input was stem cell memory CD4+ T cells from blood. The cell subset or site label for this specimen denotes: stem cell-like memory CD4+ T cells. The source is a man between 18 and 35 years old in good health.

The CDR3 amino acid sequence is: CASRGGGGQPQHF. At the DNA level, the sequence is TGTGCCAGCCGAGGGGGCGGTGGTCAGCCCCAGCATTTT. The chain is assembled from TRBV25-1 and TRBJ1-5; 7 central bases correspond to TRBD1. There are 13 amino acids in the CDR3, from cysteine to phenylalanine inclusive. Just CDR3 DNA is preserved here, 39 bases in frame from base 1. Here V drops 8 bases and J drops 6 bases, and the junction holds 7 bases not matched to any gene. The germline V gene specifies MGHDK as CDR1 and SYGVNS as CDR2.